These 11 T cell receptor beta chains originate from one sample sequenced in a study of Epstein–Barr virus B cells in breast cancer. The SMARTer Human TCR a/b Profiling Kit built libraries from RNA for both alpha and beta chains. In TCRdb, the 5' RACE reads were re-called with MiXCR into one record per CDR3 protein. The sample records fewer than 2,000 distinct CDR3 sequences, over 14% being singletons. These TCRs' antigens remain unknown. Sequenced input: tumor-infiltrating lymphocytes expanded in culture. These receptors were collected from a woman between 35 and 50 years old with triple-negative breast cancer.

A note on this clonotype: The junction shows a germline mismatch at one end, possibly a read error. The chain is built from TRBV4-3 and TRBJ1-2, with no clear D. CDR1 is LGHNA, CDR2 YSLEER, per germline. CDR3 length: 19 residues. Here the CDR3 reads CASSKERAGPDLLNYGYTF. In DNA, the CDR3 is TGCGCCAGCAGCAAAGAACGGGCAGGACCAGATCTTCTCAACTATGGCTACACCTTC.

In its sample, this clonotype was seen many times. V gene TRBV30 combines with J gene TRBJ1-1; D ambiguous. Trimming left V 0 bases short and J 8 bases short, with 7 bases between. The V gene's germline CDR1 is GTSNPN and CDR2 SVGIG (reference sequence). The CDR3 loop spans 11 amino acids. This CDR3 reads CAWSVTQEAFF. The CDR3 nucleotides are TGTGCCTGGAGTGTAACGCAGGAAGCTTTCTTT. Using reference TRBV30 and TRBJ1-1 for the parts outside the CDR3, the full variable domain is SQTIHQWPATLVQPVGSPLSLECTVEGTSNPNLYWYRQAAGRGLQLLFYSVGIGQISSEVPQNLSASRPQDRQFILSSKKLLLSDSGFYLCAWSVTQEAFFGQGTRLTVV.

The gene calls are TRBV27 and TRBJ1-5, with a weak D call TRBD1 (5 bases). Germline lookup yields CDR1 MNHEY and CDR2 SMNVEV (reference sequence). The CDR3 totals 14 residues. Trimming removed 5 bases from V and 5 bases from J, with 13 bases in between. CDR3 region: CASSPRDGYQPQHF. DNA for the CDR3: TGTGCCAGCAGTCCCCGGGACGGTTATCAGCCCCAGCATTTT.

In its sample, this clonotype ranks as medium-sized. The chain joins TRBV7-8 to TRBJ2-3; tentative D call: TRBD1 (5 bases). V lost 1 base, J lost 0 bases, and 17 bases lay in between. This CDR3 has 18 amino acids. Per germline, CDR1 SGHVS and CDR2 FQNEAQ. The CDR3 DNA follows: TGTGCCAGCAGCTTAGAGGGGTGGCCCGAGCCTAGCACAGATACGCAGTATTTT. Translated, it gives CASSLEGWPEPSTDTQYF.

V gene TRBV27 combines with J gene TRBJ1-6, with TRBD1 as a possible D gene (5 bases). Germline values: CDR1 MNHEY, CDR2 SMNVEV (reference sequence). Between the trimmed V and J ends, which lost 6 bases and 2 bases, there was a span of 14 bases. The length of the CDR3 is 16 residues. The chain's CDR3 is CASRGRGEAYNSPLHF. CDR3 nucleotides: TGTGCCAGCAGGGGGCGTGGGGAAGCCTATAATTCACCCCTCCACTTT.

This clonotype is categorized as medium-sized (0.01 to 0.1%). The J gene is TRBJ1-1, the V gene TRBV11-3; D may be TRBD1 (6 bases). Trimming removed 2 bases at V and 0 bases at J, with 22 bases between. Germline V lookup: CDR1 SGHNT, CDR2 YENEEA. CDR3 length: 19 amino acids. CDR3 loop: CASSLYRTPGDTMNTEAFF. CDR3 nucleotide sequence: TGTGCCAGCAGCTTATACCGTACGCCAGGGGATACTATGAACACTGAAGCTTTCTTT.

Of note for this clonotype: This may come from a read error, since a much larger clone is one base off. This chain connects TRBV10-2 to TRBJ2-1; the match to TRBD2 covers 8 bases. Germline values: CDR1 WSHSY, CDR2 SAAADI. The CDR3 is made up of 16 amino acids. The CDR3 loop is CASSTPAGGNYNEQLF. The CDR3 DNA reads as TGCGCCAGCAGTACGCCTGCGGGGGGTAATTACAATGAGCAGCTCTTC.

This clonotype has just a few counts. The V gene is TRBV21-1, the J gene TRBJ2-7; the listed D gene, TRBD1, was not tested against the DNA. TRBV21-1 has pseudogene status. This CDR3 comprises 15 residues. The CDR3, as DNA: TGTGCCAGAAATTTTACAGGGGACCCATCCTACGAGCAGTACTTC. It is translated as CARNFTGDPSYEQYF.

In its sample, this clonotype was seen a few times. The J gene is TRBJ1-1, the V gene TRBV6-5; TRBD1 aligns across 10 bases. The length of the CDR3 is 15 residues. The germline V gene has CDR1 MNHEY and CDR2 SVGAGI. After removal of 0 bases from V and 12 bases from J, the junction contained 10 bases not matched to a gene. The CDR3 protein is CASSYSIKGQGSPFF. The CDR3 DNA follows: TGTGCCAGCAGTTACTCGATAAAGGGACAGGGGTCCCCTTTCTTT.

This clonotype is categorized as medium-sized. This chain connects TRBV7-9 to TRBJ2-1; D remains unclear. CDR1 SEHNR and CDR2 FQNEAQ come from the germline V gene (reference sequence). The CDR3 sequence is 14 residues long. V dropped 5 bases and J dropped 4 bases, with 12 bases sitting between them. Here the CDR3 reads CASSIHGPYNEQFF. CDR3 coding DNA: TGTGCCAGCAGCATACACGGTCCGTACAATGAGCAGTTCTTC.

The sample holds many counts of this clonotype. This rearrangement joins TRBV5-6 to TRBJ2-7; D might be TRBD2 (6 bases). Trimming shortened V by 1 base and J by 0 bases, and 11 bases separated the two germline ends. The CDR3 sequence is 15 residues long. Germline V CDR1 and CDR2: SGHDT, YYEEEE. The CDR3 DNA follows: TGTGCCAGCAGCTTGACGAGGCGGGGCTCCTACGAGCAGTACTTC. This codes for CASSLTRRGSYEQYF.